Included here is one TCR beta chain sequence, with context. Its antigen remains unknown. The gene names given are mouse names. Coverage ceases 1 residue before the CDR3 finishes, and the germline J gene fills in the end. The sample comes from a study of tissue T cells after allogeneic stem cell transplantation. Findings and caveats of the study: Few T cell clones were shared across patients, but motif clusters showed tissue-specific shared signatures.

Germline V gene data show CDR1 as LGHDT and CDR2 as YNNKQL (reference sequence). V was clipped by 4 bases and J by 7 bases; unmatched bases: 6. This CDR3 region has 14 residues. Sequencing used immunoSEQ multiplex PCR; TCRdb keeps in-frame clones, though not all of them. Here the sample spans around 7,400 clones, 55% to 75% being singletons. Sequences were obtained from blood. The chain carries TRBV4 and TRBJ2-1, with 8 nucleotides matching TRBD2. The clonotype was recovered from a female BALB/c mouse in good health. This mouse strain has H2-d as its MHC haplotype. Incomplete CDR3 DNA: TGTGCCAGCAGCTTGGGGGGGATTGTGGCTGAGCAGTTC. This encodes CASSLGGIVAEQF. The complete CDR3 protein is CASSLGGIVAEQFF.